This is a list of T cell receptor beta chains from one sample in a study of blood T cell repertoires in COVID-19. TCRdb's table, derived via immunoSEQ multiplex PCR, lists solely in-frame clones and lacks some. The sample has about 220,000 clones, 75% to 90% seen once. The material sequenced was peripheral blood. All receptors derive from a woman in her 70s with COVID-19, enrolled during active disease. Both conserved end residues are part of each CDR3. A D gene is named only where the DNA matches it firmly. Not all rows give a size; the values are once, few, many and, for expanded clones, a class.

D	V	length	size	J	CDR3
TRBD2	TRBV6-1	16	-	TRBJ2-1	CASSDRMLAGTDEQFF
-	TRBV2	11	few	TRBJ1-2	CASTESYGYTF
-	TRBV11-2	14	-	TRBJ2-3	CASSSLRYTDTQYF
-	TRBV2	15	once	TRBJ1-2	CASIRTPTGQYGYTF
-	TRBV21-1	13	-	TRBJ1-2	CASWGSLSYGYTF
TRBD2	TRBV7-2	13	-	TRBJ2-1	CASSAGLAYEQFF
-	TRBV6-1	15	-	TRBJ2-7	CASSDLTGNSYEQYF
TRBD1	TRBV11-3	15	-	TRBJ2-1	CASSLSTGQVHEQFF
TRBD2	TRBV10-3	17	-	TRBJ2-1	CAISESPGLAEVREQFF
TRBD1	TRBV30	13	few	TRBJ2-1	CAEGAGPYNEQFF
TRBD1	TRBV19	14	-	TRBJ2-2	CASRGTSSRRELFF
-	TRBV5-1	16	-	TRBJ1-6	CASSPTAGGWNSPLHF
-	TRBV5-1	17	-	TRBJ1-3	CASSLVGRAHSGNTIYF
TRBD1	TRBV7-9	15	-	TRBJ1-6	CASSLDGTANSPLHF
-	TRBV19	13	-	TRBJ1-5	CASNPYSNQPQHF
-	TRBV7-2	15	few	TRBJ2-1	CASSLRLDPYNEQFF
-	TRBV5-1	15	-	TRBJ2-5	CASSLVNQFQETQYF
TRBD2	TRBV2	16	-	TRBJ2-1	CASSLFLAGVGNEQFF
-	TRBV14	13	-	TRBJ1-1	CASSKQENTEAFF
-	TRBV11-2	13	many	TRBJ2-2	CASSPAGTGELFF
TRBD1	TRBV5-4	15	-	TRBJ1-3	CASSMGQSSGNTIYF
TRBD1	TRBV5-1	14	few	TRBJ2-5	CASSGGQGQETQYF
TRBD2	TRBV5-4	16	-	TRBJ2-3	CASSHRLAGDLDTQYF
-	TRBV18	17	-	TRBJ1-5	CASSPVSASFSNQPQHF
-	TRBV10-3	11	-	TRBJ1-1	CAISDGLAPFF
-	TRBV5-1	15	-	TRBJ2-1	CASSRTPGWQGEQFF
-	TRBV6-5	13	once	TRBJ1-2	CASSYSGGAGYTF
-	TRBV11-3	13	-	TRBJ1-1	CASSLGGNTEAFF
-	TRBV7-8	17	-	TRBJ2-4	CASSLGAGTLAKNIQYF
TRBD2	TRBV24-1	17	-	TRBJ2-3	CATSLAGEGSSTDTQYF